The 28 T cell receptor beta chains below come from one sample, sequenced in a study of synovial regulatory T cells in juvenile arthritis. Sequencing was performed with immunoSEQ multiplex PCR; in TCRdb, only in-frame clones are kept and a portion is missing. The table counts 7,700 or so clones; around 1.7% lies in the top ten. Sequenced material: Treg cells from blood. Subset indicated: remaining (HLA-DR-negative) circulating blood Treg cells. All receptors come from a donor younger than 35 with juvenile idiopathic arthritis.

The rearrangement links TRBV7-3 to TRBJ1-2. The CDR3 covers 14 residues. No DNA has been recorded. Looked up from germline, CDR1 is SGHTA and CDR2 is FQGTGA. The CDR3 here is CASSPRGGAFGYTF.

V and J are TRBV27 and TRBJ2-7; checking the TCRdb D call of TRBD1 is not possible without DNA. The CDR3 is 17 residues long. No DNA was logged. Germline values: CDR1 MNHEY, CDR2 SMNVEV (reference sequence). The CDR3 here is CASSLSNPGTGSYEQYF.

CDR3 amino acids: CASSPGQGGLAKNIQYF. The chain has TRBV28 and TRBJ2-4; TCRdb names TRBD1, which stays unverified in the absence of DNA. The CDR3 has 17 amino acids. No DNA is recorded. Germline-derived CDR1 and CDR2 are MDHEN and SYDVKM.

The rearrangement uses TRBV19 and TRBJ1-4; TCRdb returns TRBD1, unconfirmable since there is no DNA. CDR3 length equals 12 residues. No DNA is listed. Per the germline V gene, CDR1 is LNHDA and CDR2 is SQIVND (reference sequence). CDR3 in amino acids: CASSGQVGKLFF. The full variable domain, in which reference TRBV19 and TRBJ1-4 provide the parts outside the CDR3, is DGGITQSPKYLFRKEGQNVTLSCEQNLNHDAMYWYRQDPGQGLRLIYYSQIVNDFQKGDIAEGYSVSREKKESFPLTVTSAQKNPTAFYLCASSGQVGKLFFGSGTQLSVL.

CDR3 protein: CASSQGVGLNTEAFF. The chain joins TRBV4-3 to TRBJ1-1. The CDR3 extends over 15 amino acids. Nucleotide data are not available. CDR1 is LGHNA, CDR2 YSLEER, per germline.

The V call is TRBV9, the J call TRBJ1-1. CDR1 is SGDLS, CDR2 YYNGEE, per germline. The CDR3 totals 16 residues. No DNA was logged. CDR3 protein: CASSLPTGTMNTEAFF.

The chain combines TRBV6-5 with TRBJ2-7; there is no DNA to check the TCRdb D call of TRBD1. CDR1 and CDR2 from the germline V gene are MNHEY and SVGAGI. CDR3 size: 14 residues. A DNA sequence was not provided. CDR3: CASSSILSGNEQYF.

CDR3 residues: CASSQLAGKNEQFF. This chain uses TRBV4-3 with TRBJ2-1; there is no DNA to check the TCRdb D call of TRBD2. The germline gives CDR1 LGHNA, CDR2 YSLEER. The CDR3 is made up of 14 amino acids. No DNA accompanies this entry.

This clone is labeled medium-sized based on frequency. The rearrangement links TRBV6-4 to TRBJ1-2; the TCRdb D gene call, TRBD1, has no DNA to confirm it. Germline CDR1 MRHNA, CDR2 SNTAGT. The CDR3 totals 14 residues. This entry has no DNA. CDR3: CASSPGTGPYGYTF.

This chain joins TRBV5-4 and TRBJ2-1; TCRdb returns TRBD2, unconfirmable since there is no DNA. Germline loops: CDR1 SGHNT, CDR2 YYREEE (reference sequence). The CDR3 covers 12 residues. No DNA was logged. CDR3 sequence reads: CASSLSDNEQFF.

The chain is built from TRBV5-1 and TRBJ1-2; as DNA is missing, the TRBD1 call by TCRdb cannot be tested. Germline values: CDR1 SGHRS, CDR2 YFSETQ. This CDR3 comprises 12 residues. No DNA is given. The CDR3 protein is CASNDQGLGYTF.

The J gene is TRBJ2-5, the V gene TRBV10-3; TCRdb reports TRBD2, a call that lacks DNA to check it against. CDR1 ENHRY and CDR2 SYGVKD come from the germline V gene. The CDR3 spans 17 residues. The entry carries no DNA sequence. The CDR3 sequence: CAIRGGAGVEEQETQYF.

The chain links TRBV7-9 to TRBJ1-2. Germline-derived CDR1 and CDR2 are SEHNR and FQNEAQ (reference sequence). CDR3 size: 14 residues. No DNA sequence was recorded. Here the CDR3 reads CASSLAPGKGGYTF.

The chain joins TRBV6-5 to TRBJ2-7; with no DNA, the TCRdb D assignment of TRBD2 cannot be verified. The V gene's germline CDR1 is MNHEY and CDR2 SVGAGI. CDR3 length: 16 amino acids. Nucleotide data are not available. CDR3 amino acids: CASSLIGASGGIKQYF.

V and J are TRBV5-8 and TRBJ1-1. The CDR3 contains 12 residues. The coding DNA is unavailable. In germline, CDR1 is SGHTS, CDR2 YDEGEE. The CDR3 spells CASSSRTTMAFF.

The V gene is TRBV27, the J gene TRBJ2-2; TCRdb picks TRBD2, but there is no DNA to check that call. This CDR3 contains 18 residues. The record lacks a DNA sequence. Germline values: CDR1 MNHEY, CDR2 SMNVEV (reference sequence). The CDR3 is CASSWLAGGPSGTGELFF.

The CDR3 here is CASSDRPLISGNTIYF. This chain joins TRBV7-9 and TRBJ1-3; the D gene TCRdb calls, TRBD1, cannot be checked with no DNA. The CDR3 sequence is 16 residues long. The coding DNA is unavailable. Germline-derived CDR1 and CDR2 are SEHNR and FQNEAQ (reference sequence).

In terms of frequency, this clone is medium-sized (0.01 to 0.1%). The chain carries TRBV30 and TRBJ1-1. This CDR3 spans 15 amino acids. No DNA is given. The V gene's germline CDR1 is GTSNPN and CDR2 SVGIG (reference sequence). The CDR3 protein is CAWSHPSRTNTEAFF.

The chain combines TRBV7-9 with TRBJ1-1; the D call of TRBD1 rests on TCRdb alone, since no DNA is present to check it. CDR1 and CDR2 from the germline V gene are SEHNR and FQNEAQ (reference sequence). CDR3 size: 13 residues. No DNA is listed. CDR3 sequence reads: CASSSYRATEAFF. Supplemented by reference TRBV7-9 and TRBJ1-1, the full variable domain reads DTGVSQNPRHKITKRGQNVTFRCDPISEHNRLYWYRQTLGQGPEFLTYFQNEAQLEKSRLLSDRFSAERPKGSFSTLEIQRTEQGDSAMYLCASSSYRATEAFFGQGTRLTVV.

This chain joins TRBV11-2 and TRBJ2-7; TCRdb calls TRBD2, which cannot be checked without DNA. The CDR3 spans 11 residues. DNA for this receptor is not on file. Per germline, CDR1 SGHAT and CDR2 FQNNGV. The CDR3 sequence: CASSVIHEQYF.

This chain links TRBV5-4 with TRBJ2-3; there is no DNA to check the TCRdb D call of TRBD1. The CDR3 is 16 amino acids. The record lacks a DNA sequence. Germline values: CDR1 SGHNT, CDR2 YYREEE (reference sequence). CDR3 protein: CASSRRDRGSTDTQYF. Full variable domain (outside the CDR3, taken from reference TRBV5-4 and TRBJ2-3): ETGVTQSPTHLIKTRGQQVTLRCSSQSGHNTVSWYQQALGQGPQFIFQYYREEENGRGNFPPRFSGLQFPNYSSELNVNALELDDSALYLCASSRRDRGSTDTQYFGPGTRLTVL.

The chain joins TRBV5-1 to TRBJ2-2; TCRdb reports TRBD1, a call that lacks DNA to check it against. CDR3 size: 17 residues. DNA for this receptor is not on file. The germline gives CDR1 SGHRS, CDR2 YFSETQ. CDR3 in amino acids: CASSWLFGTSNTGELFF.

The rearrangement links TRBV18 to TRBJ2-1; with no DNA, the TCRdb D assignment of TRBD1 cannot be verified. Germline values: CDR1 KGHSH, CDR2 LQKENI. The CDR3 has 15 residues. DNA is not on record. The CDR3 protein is CASSPRGQGYNEQFF.

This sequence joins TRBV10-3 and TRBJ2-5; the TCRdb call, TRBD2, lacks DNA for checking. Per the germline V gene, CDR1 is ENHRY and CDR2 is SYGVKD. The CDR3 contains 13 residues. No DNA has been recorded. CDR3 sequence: CAISGRGFYEQYF.

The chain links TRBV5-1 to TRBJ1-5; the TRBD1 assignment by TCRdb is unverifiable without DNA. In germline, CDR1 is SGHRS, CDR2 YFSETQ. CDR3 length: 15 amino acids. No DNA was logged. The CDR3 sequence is CASSLAGYSNQPQHF.

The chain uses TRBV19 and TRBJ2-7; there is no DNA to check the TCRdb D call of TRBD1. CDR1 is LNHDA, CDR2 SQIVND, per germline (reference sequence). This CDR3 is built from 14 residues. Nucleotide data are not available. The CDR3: CASSPGQVHYEQYF.

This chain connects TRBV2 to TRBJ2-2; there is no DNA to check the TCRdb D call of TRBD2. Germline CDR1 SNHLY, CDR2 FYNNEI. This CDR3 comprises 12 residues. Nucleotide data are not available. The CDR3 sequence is CACSGDTGELFF.

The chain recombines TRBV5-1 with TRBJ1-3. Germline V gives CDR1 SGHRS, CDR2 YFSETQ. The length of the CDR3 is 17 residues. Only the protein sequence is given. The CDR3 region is CASSFRGDTTSGNTIYF.